This T cell receptor beta chain was sequenced for a study of Ad26.COV2.S vaccination and SARS-CoV-2 variants. The overall study: Vaccine-arm donor from the placebo-controlled COV1001 Ad26.COV2.S trial. Ad26.COV2.S was injected intramuscularly once or twice, 56 days apart.

The CDR3 consists of 14 residues. V was trimmed by 2 bases and J by 2 bases, leaving 11 bases between them. CDR1 is SGHDT and CDR2 is YYEEEE in the germline V gene. Sequenced by immunoSEQ multiplex PCR; TCRdb stores in-frame clones only, minus some. This sample has around 370,000 clones; 70% to 90% occur once, and the top ten carry 3% to 4%. This clone has a count of ten or more. Treatment denoted: some 20 received Ad26.COV2.S at low or high dose, single or two shots; several received placebo; per-sample allocation not given. On day 63 after the first injection, vaccine and placebo recipients gave samples. An Ad26 vector carrying the Wuhan-strain SARS-CoV-2 spike served as the vaccine.

The source is a person between 18 and 59 years old who received the Ad26.COV2.S COVID-19 vaccine or a placebo. The chain employs TRBV5-6 and TRBJ2-7; possibly TRBD2 for D (5 bases). The specimen comprised peripheral blood, sampled in a trial of Ad26.COV2.S vaccine versus placebo. The CDR3 region is CASSFSGTPYEQYF. In nucleotides, the CDR3 is TGTGCCAGCAGCTTCAGCGGAACCCCCTACGAGCAGTACTTC.